This entry lists 5 T cell receptor beta chains sequenced from one sample in a study of shared clonotypes between healthy human individuals. TCRdb keeps only in-frame clones here, not all; method: immunoSEQ multiplex PCR. Here the sample spans some 2,100,000 clones, about 94% being singletons. Sequencing was done on a sample of naive CD4+ T cells sorted from blood. Subset meaning: CD45RA+ positively selected. These receptor sequences come from a young man in good health.

The chain combines TRBV7-9 with TRBJ2-1; 8 bases align to TRBD2. Looked up from germline, CDR1 is SEHNR and CDR2 is FQNEAQ (reference sequence). J gave up 3 bases and V 4 bases, and 11 bases lay outside the gene matches. The CDR3 totals 17 residues. CDR3 sequence reads: CASSSRGSGRNYNEQFF. The CDR3, as DNA: TGTGCCAGCAGCTCCCGAGGCAGCGGGAGAAACTACAATGAGCAGTTCTTC.

The chain couples TRBV11-3 to TRBJ2-7; 7 bases are a match to TRBD1. The V segment lost 8 bases and the J segment 3 bases; nucleotides outside the gene matches: 13. This CDR3 has 15 residues. Germline assignment: CDR1 SGHNT and CDR2 YENEEA. The CDR3 region is CASFGTRDSNYEQYF. For the CDR3, the DNA is TGTGCCAGCTTCGGCACCCGGGACAGTAACTACGAGCAGTACTTC.

The chain links TRBV6-5 to TRBJ1-2; TRBD1 is a possible D gene (5 bases). Per germline, CDR1 MNHEY and CDR2 SVGAGI. The CDR3 is 11 residues long. Trimming stripped 5 bases from V and 8 bases from J, with 9 bases between. CDR3 sequence (DNA): TGTGCCAGCAGTGAGGGGACGGGCTACACCTTC. It translates to CASSEGTGYTF.

The chain is built from TRBV6-5 and TRBJ1-2; maybe TRBD1 (6 bases). Germline V CDR1 and CDR2: MNHEY, SVGAGI. CDR3 length: 14 amino acids. V lost 3 bases and J 7 bases, leaving 15 bases between the germline ends. This CDR3 is CASSYRSGTSGYTF. The CDR3 DNA reads as TGTGCCAGCAGTTATCGATCCGGGACAAGTGGCTACACCTTC.

This chain links TRBV13 with TRBJ1-3; TRBD1 might be the D (6 bases). CDR3 length: 16 amino acids. Trimming removed 2 bases at V and 0 bases at J, with 11 bases between. Looked up from germline, CDR1 is PRHDT and CDR2 is FYEKMQ (reference sequence). CDR3 bases: TGTGCCAGCAGCTTATCTTCACAGGGCTCTGGAAACACCATATATTTT. Protein sequence: CASSLSSQGSGNTIYF.